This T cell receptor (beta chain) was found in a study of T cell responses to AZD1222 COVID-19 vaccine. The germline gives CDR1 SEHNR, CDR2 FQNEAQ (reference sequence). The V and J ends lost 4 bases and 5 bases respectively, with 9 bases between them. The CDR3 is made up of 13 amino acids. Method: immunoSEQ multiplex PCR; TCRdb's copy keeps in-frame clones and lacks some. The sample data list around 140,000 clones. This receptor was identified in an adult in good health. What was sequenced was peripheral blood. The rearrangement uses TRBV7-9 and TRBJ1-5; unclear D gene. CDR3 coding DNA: TGTGCCAGCAGCTCGAACGCGGATCAGCCCCAGCATTTT. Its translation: CASSSNADQPQHF.